This T cell receptor beta chain was profiled in a study of T cell responses to AZD1222 COVID-19 vaccine. The CDR3 runs to 11 residues. V shed 6 bases and J shed 15 bases, with 15 bases lying between them. Germline loops: CDR1 SNHLY, CDR2 FYNNEI. This clone was observed once. Clones were read by immunoSEQ multiplex PCR, and TCRdb kept only the in-frame ones, dropping some. The table has about 60,000 clones, around 85% seen once; the top ten hold 15% to 20%. The source of this sequence is an adult in good health. The rearrangement uses TRBV2 and TRBJ2-1; TRBD2 is a possible D gene (5 bases). Material: peripheral blood, obtained on day 0 of MenACWY control vaccination. The chain's CDR3 is CASRDSRRPFF. The CDR3 DNA is TGTGCCAGCAGGGACTCCCGAAGACCGTTCTTC.